These 20 T cell receptor beta chains share one sample of origin, sequenced in a study of CD8+CD57+ T cells in acquired aplastic anemia. TCR beta VDJ and CDR3 profiling used genomic DNA as template. TCRdb passed the reads through MiXCR, listing each CDR3 protein once. The sample shows about 220,000 distinct CDR3 sequences, around 45% of them seen only once. Patients chosen for sequencing had shown CD8+CD57+ cell expansion by flow cytometry. Sequencing was carried out using sorted CD4+, CD8+, or CD8+CD57+ T cells (not recorded which) from PBMCs. These TCRs come from a human donor with aplastic anemia.

This clonotype was seen many times. J is TRBJ2-1 and V is TRBV7-6, with D possibly being TRBD2 (6 bases). This CDR3 comprises 16 residues. V gave up 8 bases and J gave up 0 bases, with 17 bases separating them. CDR1 SGHVS and CDR2 FNYEAQ come from the germline V gene. Written as DNA, the CDR3 is TGTGCCAGCGGAAAGGATAGCGGAAGCTCCTACAATGAGCAGTTCTTC. It codes for CASGKDSGSSYNEQFF.

This clonotype has a count of ten or more. The genes are TRBV27 and TRBJ2-3; D uncertain. This CDR3 comprises 12 residues. Germline loops: CDR1 MNHEY, CDR2 SMNVEV (reference sequence). The V end was cut by 4 bases, the J end by 6 bases, with 8 bases between. For the CDR3, the DNA is TGTGCCAGCAGTTCGCGGTCCGATACGCAGTATTTT. Protein sequence: CASSSRSDTQYF.

This chain connects TRBV10-3 to TRBJ2-3; possibly TRBD1 for D (5 bases). This CDR3 is built from 14 residues. The V and J ends lost 2 bases and 1 base respectively, with 7 bases between them. Germline lookup yields CDR1 ENHRY and CDR2 SYGVKD. CDR3 bases: TGTGCCATCAGTGAGGGGGCGGGCACAGATACGCAGTATTTT. Amino acids: CAISEGAGTDTQYF.

The sample holds many counts of this clonotype. V is TRBV20-1 and J is TRBJ2-7; 9 positions match TRBD1. Trimming cost V 3 bases and J 1 base; bases outside gene matches: 7. Germline CDR1 reads DFQATT; CDR2 reads SNEGSKA (reference sequence). This CDR3 is 15 amino acids long. This chain's CDR3 is CSARPRDRVSYEQYF. CDR3 nucleotide sequence: TGCAGTGCTAGGCCGAGGGACAGGGTTTCCTACGAGCAGTACTTC.

The V and J genes are TRBV9 and TRBJ1-1; perhaps TRBD1 as D (6 bases). Germline assignment: CDR1 SGDLS and CDR2 YYNGEE. V was cut by 4 bases and J by 1 base, with 14 bases left in between. This CDR3 has 15 residues. The CDR3 here is CASSPRQDSNTEAFF. The CDR3 coding sequence is TGTGCCAGCAGCCCGAGACAGGACTCGAACACTGAAGCTTTCTTT.

This clonotype was counted many times. V is TRBV7-9 and J is TRBJ2-3; no clear D. The V gene's germline CDR1 is SEHNR and CDR2 FQNEAQ (reference sequence). V was cut by 3 bases and J by 6 bases, with 7 bases left in between. The CDR3 is 12 amino acids. The CDR3 sequence: CASSFRADTQYF. Here the CDR3 DNA reads TGTGCCAGCAGCTTTAGAGCCGATACGCAGTATTTT.

Remarks on this clonotype: A single base separates this from a much larger clone, so it may be a read error. The V gene is TRBV12-3 or TRBV12-4, the J gene TRBJ1-1, with D perhaps TRBD1 (6 bases). This CDR3 is built from 15 residues. CDR3 coding DNA: TGTGCCAGCAGGGGACCGGGACACGGTGATAGAGAAGCTTCCTTT. Translating gives CASRGPGHGDREASF.

There are many counts of this clonotype. The V gene is TRBV4-3, the J gene TRBJ1-5, with 7 bases aligning to TRBD1. V shed 4 bases and J 1 base; nucleotides not matched to a gene: 4. Germline V lookup: CDR1 LGHNA, CDR2 YSLEER. The CDR3 extends over 15 amino acids. CDR3 residues: CASSRVRGSNQPQHF. The CDR3 bases are TGCGCCAGCAGCCGAGTCAGGGGGAGCAATCAGCCCCAGCATTTT.

This clonotype was counted many times. The gene calls are TRBV24-1 and TRBJ2-7, with 9 positions matching TRBD1. The V and J ends lost 4 bases and 3 bases, in that order; junction bases with no gene match: 6. The CDR3 consists of 15 residues. The V gene's germline CDR1 is KGHDR and CDR2 SFDVKD. In DNA, the CDR3 is TGTGCCACCAGTGACGGAAGGACAGGGGACTACGAGCAGTACTTC. Translating gives CATSDGRTGDYEQYF.

To note about this clonotype: The junction departs from germline at one end; a sequencing error may be responsible. DNA of the CDR3: TGTGCCACCAGTGGTTACGGGAATGAGCAGTTCTTC. Encoded protein: CATSGYGNEQFF. This chain links TRBV2 with TRBJ2-1; D not certain. CDR3 length: 12 amino acids. Germline V gene sequence: CDR1 SNHLY, CDR2 FYNNEI.

The rearrangement links TRBV7-6 to TRBJ2-1; 11 bases fit TRBD1. Trimming took 1 base from V and 4 from J; bases not matched to a gene: 12. CDR3 size: 19 residues. Germline V gives CDR1 SGHVS, CDR2 FNYEAQ. The CDR3 DNA follows: TGTGCCAGCAGCTTAGGGGTCCCGGGACAGGGGGATCGGTACAATGAGCAGTTCTTC. Translating it yields CASSLGVPGQGDRYNEQFF.

This clonotype has ten or more counts. The V call is TRBV2, the J call TRBJ1-2; maybe TRBD1 (5 bases). V was trimmed by 6 bases and J by 6 bases, leaving 11 bases between them. This CDR3 contains 12 residues. The germline CDR1 and CDR2 sequences are SNHLY and FYNNEI. The CDR3 spells CASRGRRNGYTF. DNA of the CDR3: TGTGCCAGCAGGGGACGGAGGAATGGCTACACCTTC. Drawing the rest from reference TRBV2 and TRBJ1-2, the complete variable domain is EPEVTQTPSHQVTQMGQEVILRCVPISNHLYFYWYRQILGQKVEFLVSFYNNEISEKSEIFDDQFSVERPDGSNFTLKIRSTKLEDSAMYFCASRGRRNGYTFGSGTRLTVV.

This clonotype was found many times. The chain combines TRBV4-1 with TRBJ2-7; D unclear. Trimming took off 0 bases at V and 2 bases at J, with 11 bases between the two ends. This CDR3 spans 15 amino acids. Germline V gives CDR1 MGHRA, CDR2 YSYEKL. The CDR3 loop reads CASSQEKGGAYEQYF. The CDR3 nucleotides read TGCGCCAGCAGCCAAGAAAAGGGCGGAGCCTACGAGCAGTACTTC.

The genes are TRBV11-3 and TRBJ2-7; the match to TRBD2 covers 9 bases. V was pared by 5 bases and J by 0 bases, with 11 bases of the junction left unmatched. Germline V gene sequence: CDR1 SGHNT, CDR2 YENEEA. There are 17 residues in the CDR3. CDR3 sequence: CASSRVGSGSVSYEQYF. CDR3 DNA sequence: TGTGCCAGCAGCCGAGTTGGTAGCGGGAGTGTCTCCTACGAGCAGTACTTC.

The J gene is TRBJ1-5, the V gene TRBV9, with 8 bases fitting TRBD1. Germline-derived CDR1 and CDR2 are SGDLS and YYNGEE. CDR3 length: 14 residues. The J segment lost 5 bases and the V segment lost 3 bases, leaving 4 bases of the junction unmatched. CDR3 region: CASSGTGGDQPQHF. The CDR3 DNA sequence: TGTGCCAGCAGCGGTACAGGGGGAGATCAGCCCCAGCATTTT. The full variable domain, rest sourced from reference TRBV9 and TRBJ1-5, is DSGVTQTPKHLITATGQRVTLRCSPRSGDLSVYWYQQSLDQGLQFLIQYYNGEERAKGNILERFSAQQFPDLHSELNLSSLELGDSALYFCASSGTGGDQPQHFGDGTRLSIL.

This clonotype was counted many times. The chain recombines TRBV4-2 with TRBJ2-7; 8 bases are shared with TRBD2. The V segment lost 6 bases and the J segment 1 base; nucleotides outside the gene matches: 5. CDR3 length equals 14 residues. Germline lookup yields CDR1 LGHNA and CDR2 YNFKEQ. The DNA for the CDR3 is TGTGCCAGCAGAGCCGGGGGGGGATCCTACGAGCAGTACTTC. Translating gives CASRAGGGSYEQYF.

The gene calls are TRBV20-1 and TRBJ2-7; the match to TRBD2 covers 14 bases. This CDR3 contains 18 residues. CDR1 is DFQATT, CDR2 SNEGSKA, per germline (reference sequence). The V segment lost 0 bases and the J segment 4 bases; nucleotides outside the gene matches: 11. CDR3 loop: CSARDLATSGRERYEQYF. As DNA, the CDR3 is TGCAGTGCTAGAGACTTAGCGACTAGCGGGAGGGAGAGGTACGAGCAGTACTTC.

The chain joins TRBV2 to TRBJ1-2; TRBD1 aligns across 7 bases. This CDR3 is built from 14 residues. Unmatched junction bases numbered 5, after V lost 0 bases and J lost 7 bases. The germline V gene has CDR1 SNHLY and CDR2 FYNNEI. The CDR3: CASSEAVRGVGYTF. The CDR3, as DNA: TGTGCCAGCAGTGAAGCGGTCAGGGGGGTTGGCTACACCTTC.

The J gene is TRBJ2-3, the V gene TRBV2, with 7 bases lining up with TRBD1. The V gene end was trimmed by 4 bases and the J gene end by 7 bases; junction bases not matched to a gene: 11. CDR3 size: 15 residues. Germline-derived CDR1 and CDR2 are SNHLY and FYNNEI. CDR3: CASSALRQGAYTQYF. The CDR3 DNA sequence: TGTGCCAGCAGTGCCCTTAGACAGGGCGCCTATACGCAGTATTTT.

At least ten counts were recorded for this clonotype. Here the CDR3 DNA reads TGTGCCAGCAGCCAAGAGGGCTACAATGAGCAGTTCTTC. This gives the protein CASSQEGYNEQFF. The V and J genes are TRBV4-2 and TRBJ2-1; no firm D call. The CDR3 is 13 residues long. Germline CDR1 LGHNA, CDR2 YNFKEQ. Trimming took 0 bases from V and 3 from J, leaving 3 bases between them.